The rows below give T cell receptor beta chains drawn from one sample of a study of blood T cell repertoires in COVID-19. Libraries were prepared by immunoSEQ multiplex PCR; TCRdb keeps only in-frame clonotypes and omits some of them. The sample has tens of thousands of clones, about 93% seen once. Sequences were obtained from peripheral blood. The receptors stem from a human donor in a cohort sampled during active COVID-19. Each CDR3 is given with its conserved first and last residue. The D gene is left open where the match is weak. Not all rows give a size; the values are once, few, many and, for expanded clones, a class.

>TRBD2|few|TRBJ2-5|TRBV25-1
TGTGCCAGCAGTGGCCAAGCGGGGGCCGACAAGGCCCAGTACTTC
CASSGQAGADKAQYF
>TRBD1|.|TRBJ1-4|TRBV9
TGTGCCAGCAGCCCCGGGACAGGGGATGAAAAACTGTTTTTT
CASSPGTGDEKLFF
>.|once|TRBJ1-4|TRBV11-2
TGTGCCAGCAGCCTACACGGGACATCCTCAACTAATGAAAAACTGTTTTTT
CASSLHGTSSTNEKLFF
>.|once|TRBJ1-1|TRBV30
TGTGCCTGGAGTGTCCAGGGGAACACTGAAGCTTTCTTT
CAWSVQGNTEAFF
>TRBD2|.|TRBJ2-7|TRBV5-1
TGCGCCAGCAGCTTGACTAGCGGGGGGTCTACCTACGAGCAGTACTTC
CASSLTSGGSTYEQYF
>TRBD1|.|TRBJ2-7|TRBV7-7
TGTGCCAGCAGCGAGGGGGCCGGGCACTCCTACGAGCAGTACTTC
CASSEGAGHSYEQYF
>TRBD2|.|TRBJ2-7|TRBV10-3
TGTGCCATCATGGGGGCGGGGGGTAGATACGAGCAGTACTTC
CAIMGAGGRYEQYF
>.|.|TRBJ1-2|TRBV6-6
TGTGCCAGCAGAAACTGGGCATCGAACTATGGCTACACCTTC
CASRNWASNYGYTF
>.|.|TRBJ1-5|TRBV6-1
TGTGCCAGCAGTGAAAGGGTCAGGGGAAGGGGTAGCAATCAGCCCCAGCATTTT
CASSERVRGRGSNQPQHF
>TRBD1|.|TRBJ1-2|TRBV28
TGTGCCAGTTTGTACGCGACCGGGACAGGGGGCAGCTACACCTTC
CASLYATGTGGSYTF
>TRBD1|.|TRBJ1-1|TRBV29-1
TGCAGCGTTGAAAGCCCAGGGGGCTTATCTGAAGCTTTCTTT
CSVESPGGLSEAFF
>.|.|TRBJ1-1|TRBV6-5
TGTGCCATTCCCGCGACAGCTGCCGGGGCTTTCTTT
CAIPATAAGAFF
>.|.|TRBJ2-7|TRBV2
TGTGCCAGCTTTGGGGGGAGAGTCACCTACGAGCAGTACTTC
CASFGGRVTYEQYF
>.|.|TRBJ1-1|TRBV6-6
TGTGCCAGCGCCGGGATAAACACTGAAGCTTTCTTT
CASAGINTEAFF
>TRBD1|.|TRBJ1-6|TRBV9
TGTGCCAGCAGCGGATGGGACAGCCTGAATTCACCCCTCCACTTT
CASSGWDSLNSPLHF
>TRBD2|.|TRBJ2-6|TRBV11-2
TGTGCCAGCAGCTTACGGCGGGGGGACTCTGGGGCCAACGTCCTGACTTTC
CASSLRRGDSGANVLTF
>.|once|TRBJ1-1|TRBV9
TGTGCCAGCAGCGTAGACCCAGGGAAGGAAGCTTTCTTT
CASSVDPGKEAFF
>TRBD1|once|TRBJ2-7|TRBV4-3
TGCGCCAGCAGCCAAGAGGAGACAGGGGGCTACGAGCAGTACTTC
CASSQEETGGYEQYF
>TRBD1|.|TRBJ2-7|TRBV7-6
TGTGCCAGCAGCCCATGGACAGGTAACTCCTACGAGCAGTACTTC
CASSPWTGNSYEQYF
>TRBD1|once|TRBJ1-2|TRBV5-1
TGCGCCAGCAGCTTGGAACTGGGGACAGGGATTGACTATGGCTACACCTTC
CASSLELGTGIDYGYTF
>.|.|TRBJ1-1|TRBV5-1
TGCGCCAGCAGCTCGAGCTCTAACAGGTTGAGGAACACTGAAGCTTTCTTT
CASSSSSNRLRNTEAFF
>.|few|TRBJ2-7|TRBV4-1
TGCGCCAGCAGCCAAACTGATATGGGGCTGGGTGGCTACGAGCAGTACTTC
CASSQTDMGLGGYEQYF
>TRBD1|.|TRBJ1-1|TRBV19
TGTGCCAGTAGTATGCACAGGGGAAACACTGAAGCTTTCTTT
CASSMHRGNTEAFF
>TRBD2|.|TRBJ2-5|TRBV5-1
TGCGCCAGCAGCTTGAAACTAGCGGGCCAAGAGACCCAGTACTTC
CASSLKLAGQETQYF
>TRBD1|.|TRBJ2-7|TRBV27
TGTGCCAGCAGTTTGGGAGGGACAGGGGTTTACGAGCAGTACTTC
CASSLGGTGVYEQYF
>TRBD1|.|TRBJ2-6|TRBV24-1
TGTGCCACCAGTGGACAGGGGGCTGGGTCTGGGGCCAACGTCCTGACTTTC
CATSGQGAGSGANVLTF
>.|.|TRBJ2-7|TRBV11-2
TGTGCCAGCAGCTTAGGTAACTACGAGCAGTACTTC
CASSLGNYEQYF